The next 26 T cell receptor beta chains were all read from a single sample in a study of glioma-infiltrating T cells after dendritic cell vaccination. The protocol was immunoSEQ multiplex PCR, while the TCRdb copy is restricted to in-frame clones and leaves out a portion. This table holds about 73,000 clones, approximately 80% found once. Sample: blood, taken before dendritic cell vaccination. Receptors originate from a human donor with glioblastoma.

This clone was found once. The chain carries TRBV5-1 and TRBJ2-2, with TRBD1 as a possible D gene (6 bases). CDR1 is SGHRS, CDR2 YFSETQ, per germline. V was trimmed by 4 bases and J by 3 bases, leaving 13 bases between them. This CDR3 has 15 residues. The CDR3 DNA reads TGCGCCAGCAGCGAACGACAGGTCTACACCGGGGAGCTGTTTTTT. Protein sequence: CASSERQVYTGELFF.

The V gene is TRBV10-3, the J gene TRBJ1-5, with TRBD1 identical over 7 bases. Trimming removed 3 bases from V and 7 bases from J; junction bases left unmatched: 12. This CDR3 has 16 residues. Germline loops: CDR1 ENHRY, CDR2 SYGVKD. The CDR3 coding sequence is TGTGCCATCAGTGATGTGACAGGGACGGTCGGACAGCCCCAGCATTTT. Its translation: CAISDVTGTVGQPQHF.

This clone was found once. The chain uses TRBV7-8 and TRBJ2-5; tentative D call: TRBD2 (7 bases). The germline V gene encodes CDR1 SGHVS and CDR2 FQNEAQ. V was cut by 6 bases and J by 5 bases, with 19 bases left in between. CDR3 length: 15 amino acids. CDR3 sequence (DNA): TGTGCCAGCAGGTTAAAGGTGGGGGGGCCCGAGACCCAGTACTTC. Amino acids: CASRLKVGGPETQYF.

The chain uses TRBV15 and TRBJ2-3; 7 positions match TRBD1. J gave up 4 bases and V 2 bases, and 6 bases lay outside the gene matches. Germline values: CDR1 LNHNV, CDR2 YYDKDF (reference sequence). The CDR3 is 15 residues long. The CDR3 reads CATSRNRGLADTQYF. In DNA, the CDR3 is TGTGCCACCAGCAGAAACAGGGGTCTGGCAGATACGCAGTATTTT.

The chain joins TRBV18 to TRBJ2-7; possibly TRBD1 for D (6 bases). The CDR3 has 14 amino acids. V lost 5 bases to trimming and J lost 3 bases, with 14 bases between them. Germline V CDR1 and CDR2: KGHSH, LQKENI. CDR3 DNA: TGTGCCAGCTCAAAACCACAGGGTGGCTACGAGCAGTACTTC. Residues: CASSKPQGGYEQYF.

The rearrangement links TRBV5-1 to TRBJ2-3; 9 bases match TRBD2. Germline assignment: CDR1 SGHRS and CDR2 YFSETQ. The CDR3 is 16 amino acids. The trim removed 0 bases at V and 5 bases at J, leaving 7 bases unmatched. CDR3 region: CASSLGVAGVEDTQYF. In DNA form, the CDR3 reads TGCGCCAGCAGCTTGGGTGTAGCGGGAGTTGAAGATACGCAGTATTTT.

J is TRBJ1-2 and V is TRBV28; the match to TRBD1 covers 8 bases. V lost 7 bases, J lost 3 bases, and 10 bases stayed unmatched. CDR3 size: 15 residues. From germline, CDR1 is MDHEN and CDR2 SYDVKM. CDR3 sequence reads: CASNGQGANHYGYTF. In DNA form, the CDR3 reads TGTGCCAGCAATGGGCAGGGGGCCAACCACTATGGCTACACCTTC.

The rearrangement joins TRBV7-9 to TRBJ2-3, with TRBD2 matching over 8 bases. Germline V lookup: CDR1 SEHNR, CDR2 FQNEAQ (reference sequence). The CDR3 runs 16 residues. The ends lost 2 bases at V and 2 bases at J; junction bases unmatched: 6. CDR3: CASSLLAGGLTDTQYF. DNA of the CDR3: TGTGCCAGCAGCTTACTCGCGGGGGGCCTCACAGATACGCAGTATTTT.

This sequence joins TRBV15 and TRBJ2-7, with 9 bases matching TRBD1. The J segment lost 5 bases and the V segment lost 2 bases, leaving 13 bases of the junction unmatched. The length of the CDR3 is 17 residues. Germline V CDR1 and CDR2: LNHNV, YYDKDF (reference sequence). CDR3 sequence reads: CATSRLDAGTGKNEQYV. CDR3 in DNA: TGTGCCACCAGCAGACTGGATGCCGGGACAGGGAAGAACGAGCAGTACGTC.

The CDR3 spells CASSQYDREYGYTF. The CDR3 DNA sequence: TGTGCCAGCAGCCAATATGACAGGGAGTATGGCTACACCTTC. The chain has TRBV6-5 and TRBJ1-2; 7 nucleotides match TRBD1. Trimming removed 6 bases from V and 5 bases from J; junction bases left unmatched: 9. In germline, CDR1 is MNHEY, CDR2 SVGAGI. The CDR3 is 14 residues long.

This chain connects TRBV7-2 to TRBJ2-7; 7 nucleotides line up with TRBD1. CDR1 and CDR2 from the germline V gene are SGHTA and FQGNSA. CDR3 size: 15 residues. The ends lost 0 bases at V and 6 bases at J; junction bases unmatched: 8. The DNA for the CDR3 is TGTGCCAGCAGCTTAGCCGGGACAGTGTCGACCGAGCAGTACTTC. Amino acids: CASSLAGTVSTEQYF.

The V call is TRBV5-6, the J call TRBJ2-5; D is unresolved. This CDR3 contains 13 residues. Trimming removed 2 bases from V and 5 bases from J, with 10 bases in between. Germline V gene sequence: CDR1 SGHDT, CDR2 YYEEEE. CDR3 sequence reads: CASSFEERETQYF. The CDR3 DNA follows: TGTGCCAGCAGCTTTGAGGAGAGGGAGACCCAGTACTTC.

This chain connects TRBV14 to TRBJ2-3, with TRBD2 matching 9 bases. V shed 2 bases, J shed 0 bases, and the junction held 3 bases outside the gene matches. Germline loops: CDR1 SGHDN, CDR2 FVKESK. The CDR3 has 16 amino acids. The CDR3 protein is CASSQLAGKSTDTQYF. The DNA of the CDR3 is TGTGCCAGCAGCCAACTAGCGGGAAAAAGCACAGATACGCAGTATTTT.

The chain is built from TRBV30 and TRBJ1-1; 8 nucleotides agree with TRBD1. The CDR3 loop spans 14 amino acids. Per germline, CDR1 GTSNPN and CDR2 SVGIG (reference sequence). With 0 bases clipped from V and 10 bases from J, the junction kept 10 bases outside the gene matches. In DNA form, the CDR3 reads TGTGCCTGGAGTGTACCCGGTACAGGGGGAAGAGCTTTCTTT. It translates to CAWSVPGTGGRAFF.

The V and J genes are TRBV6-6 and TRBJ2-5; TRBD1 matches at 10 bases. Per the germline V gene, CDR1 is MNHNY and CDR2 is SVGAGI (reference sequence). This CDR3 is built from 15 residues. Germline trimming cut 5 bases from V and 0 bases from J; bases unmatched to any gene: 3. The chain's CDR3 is CASSRTGGNQETQYF. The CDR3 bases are TGTGCCAGCAGTCGGACAGGGGGTAACCAAGAGACCCAGTACTTC.

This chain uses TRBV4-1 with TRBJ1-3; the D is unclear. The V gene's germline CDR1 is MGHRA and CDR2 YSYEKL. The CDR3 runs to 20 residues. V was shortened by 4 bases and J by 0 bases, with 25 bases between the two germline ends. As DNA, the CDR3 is TGCGCCAGCAGCCGGGCTTTTGTCAGCGGGCAGATGAGCTCTGGAAACACCATATATTTT. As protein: CASSRAFVSGQMSSGNTIYF.

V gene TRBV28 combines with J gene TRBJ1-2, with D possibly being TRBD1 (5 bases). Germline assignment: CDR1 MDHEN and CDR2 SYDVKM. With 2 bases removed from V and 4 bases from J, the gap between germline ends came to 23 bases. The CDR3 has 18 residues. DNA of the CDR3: TGTGCCAGCAGTTTACAAATACAGGCGACCGCGTCATCCTATGGCTACACCTTC. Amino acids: CASSLQIQATASSYGYTF.

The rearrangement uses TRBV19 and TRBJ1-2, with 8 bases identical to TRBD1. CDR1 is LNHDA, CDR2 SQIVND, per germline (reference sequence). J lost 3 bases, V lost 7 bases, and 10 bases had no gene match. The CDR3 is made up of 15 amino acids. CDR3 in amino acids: CASIIRQGKDYGYTF. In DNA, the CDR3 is TGTGCCAGTATCATTCGACAGGGGAAGGACTATGGCTACACCTTC.

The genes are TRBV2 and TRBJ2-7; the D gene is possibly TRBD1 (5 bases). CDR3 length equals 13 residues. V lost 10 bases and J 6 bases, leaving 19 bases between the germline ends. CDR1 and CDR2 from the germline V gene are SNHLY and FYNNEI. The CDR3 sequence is CAIPGQGLGEQYV. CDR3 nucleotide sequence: TGTGCCATTCCAGGGCAAGGGCTCGGCGAGCAGTACGTC.

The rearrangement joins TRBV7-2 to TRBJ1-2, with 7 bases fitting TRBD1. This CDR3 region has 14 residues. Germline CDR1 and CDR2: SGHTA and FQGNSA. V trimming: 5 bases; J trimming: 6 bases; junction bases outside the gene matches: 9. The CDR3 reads CASSRRQGPDGYTF. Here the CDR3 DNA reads TGTGCCAGCAGCCGAAGACAGGGCCCCGATGGCTACACCTTC.

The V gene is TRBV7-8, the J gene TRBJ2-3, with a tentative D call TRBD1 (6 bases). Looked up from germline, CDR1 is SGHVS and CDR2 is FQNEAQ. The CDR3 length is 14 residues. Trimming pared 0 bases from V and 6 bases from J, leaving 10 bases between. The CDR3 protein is CASSLAGASDTQYF. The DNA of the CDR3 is TGTGCCAGCAGCTTAGCGGGGGCTAGCGATACGCAGTATTTT. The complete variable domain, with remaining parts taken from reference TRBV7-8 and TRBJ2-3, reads GAGVSQSPRYKVAKRGQDVALRCDPISGHVSLFWYQQALGQGPEFLTYFQNEAQLDKSGLPSDRFFAERPEGSVSTLKIQRTQQEDSAVYLCASSLAGASDTQYFGPGTRLTVL.

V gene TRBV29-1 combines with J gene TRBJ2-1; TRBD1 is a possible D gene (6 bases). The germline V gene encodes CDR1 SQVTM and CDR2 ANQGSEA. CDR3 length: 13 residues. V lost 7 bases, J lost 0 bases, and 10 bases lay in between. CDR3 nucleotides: TGCAGCGCCAGGGGTAGCTCCTACAATGAGCAGTTCTTC. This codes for CSARGSSYNEQFF.

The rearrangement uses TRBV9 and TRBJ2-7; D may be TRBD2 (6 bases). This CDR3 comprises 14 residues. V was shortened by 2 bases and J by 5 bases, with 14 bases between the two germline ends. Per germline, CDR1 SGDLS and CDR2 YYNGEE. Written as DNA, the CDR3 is TGTGCCAGCAGCGTCGAACCTGGGGGGAACGAGCAGTACTTC. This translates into CASSVEPGGNEQYF.

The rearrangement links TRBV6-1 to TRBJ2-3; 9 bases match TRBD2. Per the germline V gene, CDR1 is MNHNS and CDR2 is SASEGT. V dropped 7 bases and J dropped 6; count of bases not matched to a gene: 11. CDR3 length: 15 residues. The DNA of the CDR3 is TGTGCCAGCATTGCCGCTAGCGGGGTTTGGGATACGCAGTATTTT. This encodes CASIAASGVWDTQYF.

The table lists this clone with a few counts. The CDR3: CARSLTGSEQYV. DNA of the CDR3: TGTGCCAGAAGCCTGACAGGGAGCGAGCAGTACGTC. The rearrangement uses TRBV5-3 and TRBJ2-7; 7 nucleotides match TRBD1. TRBV5-3 belongs to the ORF category, with a function that is uncertain. V dropped 4 bases and J dropped 6; count of bases not matched to a gene: 4. The CDR3 is 12 residues long.

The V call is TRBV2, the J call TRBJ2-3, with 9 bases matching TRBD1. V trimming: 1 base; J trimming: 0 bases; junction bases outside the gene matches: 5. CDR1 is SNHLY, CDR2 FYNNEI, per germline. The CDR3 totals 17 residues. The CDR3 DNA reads TGTGCCAGCAGTGAAGTTCACAGGGGGCGCAGCACAGATACGCAGTATTTT. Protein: CASSEVHRGRSTDTQYF.